These T cell receptor beta chains were read from a single sample in a study of blood T cell repertoires in COVID-19. Measured with immunoSEQ multiplex PCR; TCRdb has only the in-frame clones, and not every one. There are around 15,000 clones in the sample; roughly nine tenths occur only once, and 10% lies in the top ten. The sequenced sample was peripheral blood. Receptors were obtained from an elderly man with acute or convalescent COVID-19. Each CDR3 is given with its conserved first and last residue. The order of the fields is J gene, clone size, V gene, D gene, CDR3 protein, CDR3 DNA. D genes are given only for firm matches. Only part of the rows carry a size: once, few, many, or a class if the clone is expanded.

j_call: TRBJ2-2
clone_size: once
v_call: TRBV3-1/TRBV3-2
d_call: TRBD2
cdr3_aa: CASSQLHSGVGTGELFF
cdr3_nt: TGTGCCAGCAGCCAACTCCATAGCGGGGTGGGGACCGGGGAGCTGTTTTTT

j_call: TRBJ2-1
clone_size: .
v_call: TRBV4-1
d_call: .
cdr3_aa: CASSQDQENRQFF
cdr3_nt: TGCGCCAGCAGCCAAGATCAAGAGAACAGACAGTTCTTC

j_call: TRBJ1-4
clone_size: .
v_call: TRBV5-1
d_call: .
cdr3_aa: CASSLDGQGYEKLFF
cdr3_nt: TGCGCCAGCAGCTTGGACGGGCAGGGTTATGAAAAACTGTTTTTT

j_call: TRBJ1-3
clone_size: once
v_call: TRBV19
d_call: .
cdr3_aa: CATTGVGNTIYF
cdr3_nt: TGTGCCACCACAGGTGTTGGAAACACCATATATTTT

j_call: TRBJ1-1
clone_size: .
v_call: TRBV6-4
d_call: TRBD1
cdr3_aa: CASSDSRGRMNTEAFF
cdr3_nt: TGTGCCAGCAGTGACTCGAGGGGGCGGATGAACACTGAAGCTTTCTTT

j_call: TRBJ2-7
clone_size: .
v_call: TRBV2
d_call: .
cdr3_aa: CASISDGKPYEQYF
cdr3_nt: TGTGCCAGCATTTCGGACGGGAAACCCTACGAGCAGTACTTC

j_call: TRBJ2-1
clone_size: .
v_call: TRBV3-1/TRBV3-2
d_call: .
cdr3_aa: CASSQDTREQFF
cdr3_nt: TGTGCCAGCAGCCAAGATACGCGCGAGCAGTTCTTC

j_call: TRBJ1-1
clone_size: .
v_call: TRBV2
d_call: TRBD1
cdr3_aa: CASPRGTGNTEAFF
cdr3_nt: TGTGCCAGCCCCAGGGGGACAGGGAACACTGAAGCTTTCTTT

j_call: TRBJ1-5
clone_size: .
v_call: TRBV3-1/TRBV3-2
d_call: TRBD1
cdr3_aa: CASSQTGSQPQHF
cdr3_nt: TGTGCCAGCAGCCAGACAGGGAGCCAGCCCCAGCATTTT

j_call: TRBJ1-1
clone_size: once
v_call: TRBV7-9
d_call: .
cdr3_aa: CASSLLSGVTEAFF
cdr3_nt: TGTGCCAGCAGCTTACTTTCCGGGGTCACTGAAGCTTTCTTT

j_call: TRBJ2-2
clone_size: .
v_call: TRBV5-4
d_call: TRBD2
cdr3_aa: CASRVGRTSGRRTGELFF
cdr3_nt: TGTGCCAGCAGGGTCGGTCGGACTAGCGGGAGACGGACCGGGGAGCTGTTTTTT

j_call: TRBJ2-7
clone_size: .
v_call: TRBV5-1
d_call: TRBD1
cdr3_aa: CASSGTGSYEQYF
cdr3_nt: TGCGCCAGCAGCGGGACAGGGTCCTACGAGCAGTACTTC

j_call: TRBJ1-2
clone_size: .
v_call: TRBV5-5
d_call: TRBD1
cdr3_aa: CASSLQGAGTF
cdr3_nt: TGTGCCAGCAGCTTGCAGGGGGCGGGCACCTTC

j_call: TRBJ2-5
clone_size: .
v_call: TRBV11-1
d_call: .
cdr3_aa: CASSLRTAQETQYF
cdr3_nt: TGTGCCAGCAGCTTACGGACAGCGCAAGAGACCCAGTACTTC

j_call: TRBJ2-1
clone_size: few
v_call: TRBV5-1
d_call: TRBD1
cdr3_aa: CASRVDRVGNEQFF
cdr3_nt: TGCGCCAGCAGAGTAGACAGGGTCGGCAATGAGCAGTTCTTC

j_call: TRBJ2-2
clone_size: .
v_call: TRBV19
d_call: .
cdr3_aa: CASSIDLATGELFF
cdr3_nt: TGTGCCAGTAGTATAGATCTGGCAACCGGGGAGCTGTTTTTT

j_call: TRBJ1-2
clone_size: few
v_call: TRBV2
d_call: .
cdr3_aa: CASSEQGSYGYTF
cdr3_nt: TGTGCCAGCAGTGAGCAGGGGTCCTATGGCTACACCTTC